The 27 T cell receptor beta chains below all came from one sample that was sequenced in a study of T-cell memory formation after mild COVID-19. TCRdb re-analysed the 5' RACE reads in MiXCR, keeping a single row per CDR3 protein. The table includes 110,000 to 150,000 distinct CDR3 sequences, 20% to 25% detected once. Sample: PBMCs or a T cell subset sorted from them (not recorded which). These receptors were obtained from an adult woman who had mild COVID-19 (a few samples of this study predate the infection). Cell type and time point are not known.

The table lists this clonotype with a count of one. The chain joins TRBV11-2 to TRBJ2-7; possibly TRBD2 for D (5 bases). The CDR3 runs 14 residues. The ends were cut back, 5 bases at V and 5 bases at J, with 16 bases in the middle. Germline V gene sequence: CDR1 SGHAT, CDR2 FQNNGV. For the CDR3, the DNA is TGTGCCAGCAGCCTCACGGGAATGCGCAACGAGCAGTACTTC. It encodes CASSLTGMRNEQYF.

The chain couples TRBV6-1 to TRBJ2-1; 9 positions agree with TRBD2. The trim removed 7 bases at V and 2 bases at J, leaving 3 bases unmatched. Germline CDR1 MNHNS, CDR2 SASEGT. This CDR3 contains 14 residues. The CDR3, as DNA: TGTGCCAGCAAGGCTAGCGGGGCCTACAATGAGCAGTTCTTC. This gives the protein CASKASGAYNEQFF.

This clonotype was seen a handful of times. The junction differs from germline at one of its ends, possibly a read error. This chain connects TRBV7-7 to TRBJ2-7, with D perhaps TRBD1 or TRBD2 (6 bases each). In germline, CDR1 is SSHAT, CDR2 FNYEAQ (reference sequence). The length of the CDR3 is 13 residues. CDR3 amino acids: CASSPSGALEQYF. The DNA for the CDR3 is TGTGCTAGCAGCCCGTCGGGGGCGCTTGAGCAGTACTTC.

This clonotype was seen a few times. V is TRBV5-1 and J is TRBJ2-7; 7 bases match TRBD1. Germline loops: CDR1 SGHRS, CDR2 YFSETQ. The CDR3 runs to 15 residues. The junction had 5 bases not matched to a gene; V was cut back by 0 bases and J by 2 bases. CDR3 residues: CASSLESTGPYEQYF. The CDR3 coding sequence is TGCGCCAGCAGCTTGGAATCGACAGGGCCCTACGAGCAGTACTTC.

This clonotype was detected a few times. V and J are TRBV3-1 and TRBJ2-1; the D is unclear. V was trimmed by 4 bases and J by 8 bases, leaving 12 bases between them. Germline V CDR1 and CDR2: LGHDT, YNNKEL (reference sequence). This CDR3 is 13 amino acids long. CDR3 amino acids: CASSRGSLDEQFF. CDR3 in DNA: TGTGCCAGCAGCCGGGGTAGCCTCGATGAGCAGTTCTTC.

This chain connects TRBV3-1 to TRBJ2-7; D remains ambiguous. CDR1 and CDR2 from the germline V gene are LGHDT and YNNKEL (reference sequence). CDR3 length: 16 amino acids. V was clipped by 4 bases and J by 2 bases, with 18 bases between them. The CDR3, as DNA: TGTGCCAGCAGCCTAGGCAGAGGATTTGGGGCCTACGAGCAGTACTTC. This translates into CASSLGRGFGAYEQYF.

The sample holds one count of this clonotype. The J gene is TRBJ2-3, the V gene TRBV6-6; tentative D call: TRBD2 (6 bases). V gave up 0 bases and J gave up 2 bases, with 21 bases separating them. The CDR3 totals 19 residues. CDR1 and CDR2 from the germline V gene are MNHNY and SVGAGI (reference sequence). CDR3 bases: TGTGCCAGCAGTTACTCGGTGACCTGGGGGGACTTCTCCACAGATACGCAGTATTTT. It codes for CASSYSVTWGDFSTDTQYF.

This clonotype was observed a handful of times. V gene TRBV18 combines with J gene TRBJ2-7; a weak D match, TRBD1 (6 bases). Germline lookup yields CDR1 KGHSH and CDR2 LQKENI. The CDR3 is 14 residues long. Trimming took off 3 bases at V and 2 bases at J, with 11 bases between the two ends. In DNA, the CDR3 is TGTGCCAGCTCACCTATTGGACAGACCTACGAGCAGTACTTC. Protein product: CASSPIGQTYEQYF.

The chain uses TRBV3-1 and TRBJ2-3; 11 nucleotides match TRBD2. CDR3 length: 16 amino acids. The germline gives CDR1 LGHDT, CDR2 YNNKEL (reference sequence). J gave up 6 bases and V 4 bases, and 9 bases lay outside the gene matches. The CDR3: CASSPTLAGGRDTQYF. CDR3 nucleotides: TGTGCCAGCAGCCCCACTCTAGCGGGGGGTCGGGATACGCAGTATTTT.

The chain is built from TRBV7-6 and TRBJ1-1; TRBD1 is a possible D gene (6 bases). Trimming took off 1 base at V and 4 bases at J, with 10 bases between the two ends. This CDR3 is 14 amino acids long. The germline V gene has CDR1 SGHVS and CDR2 FNYEAQ. The CDR3 DNA follows: TGTGCCAGCAGCTTAGGGGGGCTGGGCACTGAAGCTTTCTTT. Its protein is CASSLGGLGTEAFF.

This rearrangement joins TRBV20-1 to TRBJ2-5; TRBD2 aligns across 9 bases. Germline trimming cut 0 bases from V and 3 bases from J; bases unmatched to any gene: 5. This CDR3 contains 15 residues. In germline, CDR1 is DFQATT, CDR2 SNEGSKA (reference sequence). This CDR3 is CSARDTASGKETQYF. For the CDR3, the DNA is TGCAGTGCTAGAGATACGGCTAGCGGGAAAGAGACCCAGTACTTC.

The J gene is TRBJ2-7, the V gene TRBV29-1, with D tentatively TRBD1 or TRBD2 (6 bases each). V was trimmed by 4 bases and J by 1 base, leaving 14 bases between them. This CDR3 contains 14 residues. In germline, CDR1 is SQVTM, CDR2 ANQGSEA. The CDR3 here is CSVGPRGQSYEQYF. Written as DNA, the CDR3 is TGCAGCGTTGGGCCTCGGGGGCAGTCCTACGAGCAGTACTTC.

In this sample, this clonotype turned up a few times. The rearrangement uses TRBV7-9 and TRBJ2-7; no clear D. Germline lookup yields CDR1 SEHNR and CDR2 FQNEAQ (reference sequence). CDR3 length equals 13 residues. V gave up 5 bases and J gave up 2 bases, with 10 bases separating them. For the CDR3, the DNA is TGTGCCAGCAGCCGGGCTGGCACCTACGAGCAGTACTTC. It specifies CASSRAGTYEQYF.

The chain is built from TRBV11-2 and TRBJ2-3; no clear D. The CDR3 is made up of 10 amino acids. Germline V gene lookup returns CDR1 SGHAT and CDR2 FQNNGV. Trimming took 10 bases from V and 7 from J, leaving 9 bases between them. The CDR3 loop reads CATMWNTQYF. CDR3 DNA: TGTGCCACGATGTGGAATACGCAGTATTTT.

The rearrangement links TRBV11-3 to TRBJ2-7; D is unclear. The germline gives CDR1 SGHNT, CDR2 YENEEA. Trimming removed 4 bases at V and 2 bases at J, with 9 bases between. This CDR3 region has 13 residues. CDR3 protein: CASSSPTTYEQYF. The CDR3 DNA sequence: TGTGCCAGCAGCTCTCCGACGACCTACGAGCAGTACTTC.

This sequence joins TRBV5-6 and TRBJ1-1, with 12 bases matching TRBD1. The length of the CDR3 is 14 residues. Germline lookup yields CDR1 SGHDT and CDR2 YYEEEE. J gave up 11 bases and V 4 bases, and 9 bases lay outside the gene matches. The CDR3 DNA follows: TGTGCCAGCAGCCCGGGGACAGGGGGCGCATACGCTTTCTTT. This codes for CASSPGTGGAYAFF.

The V gene is TRBV3-1, the J gene TRBJ1-2; possibly TRBD1 for D (6 bases). This CDR3 has 15 amino acids. The germline CDR1 and CDR2 sequences are LGHDT and YNNKEL (reference sequence). Trimming removed 0 bases from V and 4 bases from J, with 12 bases in between. DNA for the CDR3: TGTGCCAGCAGCCAAGAAGGGGGAAGTGGCTATGGCTACACCTTC. Protein product: CASSQEGGSGYGYTF.

The CDR3 loop is CASSGRVGDEQFF. As DNA, the CDR3 is TGTGCCAGCAGCGGGAGGGTGGGCGATGAGCAGTTCTTC. The gene calls are TRBV9 and TRBJ2-1; tentatively, D is TRBD2 (6 bases). Germline lookup yields CDR1 SGDLS and CDR2 YYNGEE. V shed 3 bases and J shed 8 bases, with 12 bases lying between them. This CDR3 has 13 amino acids. The whole variable domain, filled in from reference TRBV9 and TRBJ2-1, reads DSGVTQTPKHLITATGQRVTLRCSPRSGDLSVYWYQQSLDQGLQFLIQYYNGEERAKGNILERFSAQQFPDLHSELNLSSLELGDSALYFCASSGRVGDEQFFGPGTRLTVL.

The chain recombines TRBV20-1 with TRBJ2-3; weak D call: TRBD2 (6 bases). This CDR3 has 15 amino acids. The V end was cut by 2 bases, the J end by 4 bases, with 16 bases between. CDR1 and CDR2 (germline): DFQATT, SNEGSKA (reference sequence). In nucleotides, the CDR3 is TGCAGTGCTAGACCTTACGGGGGTGCGGCAGATACGCAGTATTTT. Residues: CSARPYGGAADTQYF.

This clonotype has just a few counts. The rearrangement links TRBV4-1 to TRBJ2-7; D uncertain. This CDR3 region has 14 residues. Trimming stripped 6 bases from V and 0 bases from J, with 12 bases between. In germline, CDR1 is MGHRA, CDR2 YSYEKL. The CDR3 DNA reads as TGCGCCAGCAGGACGATACTAATCTCCTACGAGCAGTACTTC. It yields the protein CASRTILISYEQYF.

This clonotype has more than one count but fewer than ten. The rearrangement links TRBV9 to TRBJ2-4; D ambiguous. The CDR3 loop spans 15 amino acids. Per germline, CDR1 SGDLS and CDR2 YYNGEE. V dropped 0 bases and J dropped 0 bases, with 7 bases sitting between them. CDR3 in amino acids: CASSVDGLAKNIQYF. The CDR3 bases are TGTGCCAGCAGCGTAGACGGTTTAGCCAAAAACATTCAGTACTTC.

The genes are TRBV5-1 and TRBJ2-7; 12 nucleotides agree with TRBD1. The CDR3 contains 14 residues. V was pared by 4 bases and J by 5 bases, with 4 bases of the junction left unmatched. Germline V gene data show CDR1 as SGHRS and CDR2 as YFSETQ. The CDR3 DNA follows: TGCGCCAGCAGCCTGGGACAGGGGGCCCACGAGCAGTACTTC. It yields the protein CASSLGQGAHEQYF.

This chain connects TRBV4-2 to TRBJ2-7; 12 bases are a match to TRBD2. Germline CDR1 LGHNA, CDR2 YNFKEQ. The V gene end was trimmed by 3 bases and the J gene end by 5 bases; junction bases not matched to a gene: 11. The CDR3 covers 17 residues. In DNA form, the CDR3 reads TGTGCCAGCAGCCACATGGCCGGACTAGCGGGACATAACGAGCAGTACTTC. This sequence encodes CASSHMAGLAGHNEQYF.

The chain recombines TRBV3-1 with TRBJ2-1; no clear D. CDR1 is LGHDT, CDR2 YNNKEL, per germline (reference sequence). This CDR3 is 16 amino acids long. V was trimmed by 3 bases and J by 0 bases, leaving 12 bases between them. CDR3 sequence (DNA): TGTGCCAGCAGCCAGCGACACGGAAGCTCCTACAATGAGCAGTTCTTC. This translates into CASSQRHGSSYNEQFF.

V usage is TRBV5-1 and J usage is TRBJ2-7; a possible D gene is TRBD2 (6 bases). The germline V gene has CDR1 SGHRS and CDR2 YFSETQ. Trimming shortened V by 4 bases and J by 3 bases, and 8 bases separated the two germline ends. The CDR3 is made up of 12 amino acids. CDR3 region: CASSMGGYEQYF. The CDR3 coding sequence is TGCGCCAGCAGCATGGGGGGCTACGAGCAGTACTTC.

The V and J genes are TRBV20-1 and TRBJ2-3; 10 bases fit TRBD2. Per germline, CDR1 DFQATT and CDR2 SNEGSKA (reference sequence). The CDR3 contains 16 residues. V dropped 3 bases and J dropped 1; count of bases not matched to a gene: 7. The CDR3 nucleotides read TGCAGTGCTAGCACGTCCGGGACTAGCGGCACAGATACGCAGTATTTT. Translation gives CSASTSGTSGTDTQYF.

The V gene is TRBV27, the J gene TRBJ2-2; D might be TRBD1 (6 bases). Germline CDR1 reads MNHEY; CDR2 reads SMNVEV (reference sequence). The CDR3 extends over 14 amino acids. V was cut by 6 bases and J by 9 bases, with 17 bases left in between. The CDR3 region is CASSPSTGFRELFF. The CDR3 bases are TGTGCCAGCAGCCCCTCGACAGGTTTCAGGGAGCTGTTTTTT.